These 14 T cell receptor beta chains were all obtained from the same sample, sequenced in a study of blood T cell repertoires in COVID-19. TCRdb's copy holds only in-frame clones and misses some; the assay was immunoSEQ multiplex PCR. Among a few hundred thousand clones listed, approximately 82% were seen once. What was sequenced was peripheral blood. These receptors all stem from a woman in her thirties or forties who had recovered from COVID-19.

The chain couples TRBV5-8 to TRBJ1-2; D is unresolved. V lost 6 bases and J lost 4, with 16 bases in between. The CDR3 sequence is 14 residues long. The germline gives CDR1 SGHTS, CDR2 YDEGEE. Written as DNA, the CDR3 is TGTGCCAGCATCGGTCCCCTCTTACTCTATGGCTACACCTTC. Its protein is CASIGPLLLYGYTF.

This chain joins TRBV5-8 and TRBJ1-2; 9 bases fit TRBD1. The length of the CDR3 is 15 residues. CDR1 and CDR2 (germline): SGHTS, YDEGEE. The J segment lost 4 bases and the V segment lost 2 bases, leaving 6 bases of the junction unmatched. The DNA for the CDR3 is TGTGCCAGCAGCTTAGGGAGACAGGGGGGCTATGGCTACACCTTC. Translation gives CASSLGRQGGYGYTF.

This chain links TRBV6-2 or TRBV6-3 with TRBJ2-7; TRBD1 matches 7 bases. The CDR3 covers 13 residues. Germline V gene lookup returns CDR1 MNHEY and CDR2 SVGEGT. The V segment lost 6 bases and the J segment 0 bases; nucleotides outside the gene matches: 2. This CDR3 is CASSDRVSYEQYF. For the CDR3, the DNA is TGTGCCAGCAGCGACAGGGTCTCCTACGAGCAGTACTTC.

The rearrangement uses TRBV9 and TRBJ1-2, with a tentative D call TRBD1 (5 bases). There are 12 residues in the CDR3. Trimming left V 1 base short and J 7 bases short, with 8 bases between. Germline CDR1 is SGDLS and CDR2 is YYNGEE. CDR3 nucleotides: TGTGCCAGCAGCGTACAGGGTAGTGGCTACACCTTC. Translated: CASSVQGSGYTF.

The J gene is TRBJ2-7, the V gene TRBV5-5, with D possibly TRBD2 on 5 matching bases. V lost 0 bases, J lost 1 base, and 17 bases lay in between. This CDR3 comprises 17 residues. Germline values: CDR1 SGHKS, CDR2 YYEKEE (reference sequence). The CDR3 nucleotides are TGTGCCAGCAGCTTGGGGGTCGAGGGAATTTGGTCCTACGAGCAGTACTTC. The encoded protein is CASSLGVEGIWSYEQYF.

The chain has TRBV6-2 or TRBV6-3 and TRBJ1-2; TRBD1 is a possible D gene (6 bases). Germline CDR1 is MNHEY and CDR2 is SVGEGT. The CDR3 is 14 amino acids. Deletions cut 2 bases from V and 0 bases from J, with 7 bases between. CDR3 DNA sequence: TGTGCCAGCAGTTACGGGGGCACTAACTATGGCTACACCTTC. Translating gives CASSYGGTNYGYTF.

The rearrangement joins TRBV7-2 to TRBJ1-6; 9 nucleotides agree with TRBD1. Unmatched junction bases numbered 14, after V lost 10 bases and J lost 10 bases. Germline CDR1 and CDR2: SGHTA and FQGNSA. The CDR3 loop spans 15 amino acids. CDR3: CATQPTGGLVSPLHF. The DNA for the CDR3 is TGTGCCACCCAACCAACAGGGGGCCTAGTCTCACCCCTCCACTTT. The full variable domain, its missing parts supplied by reference TRBV7-2 and TRBJ1-6, is GAGVSQSPSNKVTEKGKDVELRCDPISGHTALYWYRQSLGQGLEFLIYFQGNSAPDKSGLPSDRFSAERTGGSVSTLTIQRTQQEDSAVYLCATQPTGGLVSPLHFGNGTRLTVT.

This sequence joins TRBV7-8 and TRBJ1-1; 8 nucleotides align to TRBD1. The CDR3 has 14 amino acids. The V gene's germline CDR1 is SGHVS and CDR2 FQNEAQ. V lost 5 bases to trimming and J lost 1 base; unmatched junction nucleotides: 3. CDR3 protein: CASSRGQGNTEAFF. For the CDR3, the DNA is TGTGCCAGCAGCCGAGGACAGGGGAACACTGAAGCTTTCTTT.

CDR3 loop: CASSLEGTALGTDTQYF. The CDR3 DNA sequence: TGTGCCAGCAGCTTAGAGGGGACAGCTCTGGGGACAGATACGCAGTATTTT. The genes are TRBV11-2 and TRBJ2-3; TRBD1 agrees at 7 bases. The CDR3 has 17 amino acids. In germline, CDR1 is SGHAT, CDR2 FQNNGV. With 0 bases clipped from V and 3 bases from J, the junction kept 9 bases outside the gene matches.

This sequence joins TRBV6-5 and TRBJ2-1, with 8 bases identical to TRBD1. The ends lost 8 bases at V and 8 bases at J; junction bases unmatched: 5. Germline-derived CDR1 and CDR2 are MNHEY and SVGAGI. CDR3 length: 12 amino acids. CDR3 region: CASRKTGDEQFF. The CDR3, as DNA: TGTGCCAGCCGCAAGACAGGGGATGAGCAGTTCTTC.

The CDR3 region is CASSPGGGSEQFF. CDR3 in DNA: TGTGCCAGCTCACCGGGGGGAGGCAGTGAGCAGTTCTTC. This rearrangement joins TRBV18 to TRBJ2-1; a weak D match, TRBD2 (6 bases). Germline assignment: CDR1 KGHSH and CDR2 LQKENI. This CDR3 region has 13 residues. The V gene lost 3 bases and the J gene lost 9 bases, with 12 bases spanning the gap.

This clone was found a few times. CDR3 DNA sequence: TGCGCCAGCAGCTTCTCGGGGGGGAACACTGAAGCTTTCTTT. This sequence encodes CASSFSGGNTEAFF. J is TRBJ1-1 and V is TRBV5-1, with a possible D match to TRBD1 (5 bases). V lost 2 bases and J 1 base, leaving 9 bases between the germline ends. CDR3 length: 14 residues. Germline values: CDR1 SGHRS, CDR2 YFSETQ. Complete variable domain (other parts from reference TRBV5-1 and TRBJ1-1): KAGVTQTPRYLIKTRGQQVTLSCSPISGHRSVSWYQQTPGQGLQFLFEYFSETQRNKGNFPGRFSGRQFSNSRSEMNVSTLELGDSALYLCASSFSGGNTEAFFGQGTRLTVV.

This clone is a singleton in its sample. The chain joins TRBV14 to TRBJ1-3; a possible D gene is TRBD1 (5 bases). The length of the CDR3 is 14 residues. V was pared by 1 base and J by 5 bases, with 9 bases between. Germline loops: CDR1 SGHDN, CDR2 FVKESK. The DNA of the CDR3 is TGTGCCAGCAGCCAAGTAGCAGGGAGAAACACCATATATTTT. Translating gives CASSQVAGRNTIYF.

This clone was detected only a few times. V gene TRBV3-1 (or the pseudogene TRBV3-2) combines with J gene TRBJ1-2, with no clear D. V shed 3 bases and J shed 1 base, with 12 bases lying between them. Germline-derived CDR1 and CDR2 are LGHDT and YNNKEL (reference sequence). CDR3 length equals 15 residues. The CDR3 here is CASSHGLRSNYGYTF. The DNA of the CDR3 is TGTGCCAGCAGCCATGGGCTAAGAAGTAACTATGGCTACACCTTC.